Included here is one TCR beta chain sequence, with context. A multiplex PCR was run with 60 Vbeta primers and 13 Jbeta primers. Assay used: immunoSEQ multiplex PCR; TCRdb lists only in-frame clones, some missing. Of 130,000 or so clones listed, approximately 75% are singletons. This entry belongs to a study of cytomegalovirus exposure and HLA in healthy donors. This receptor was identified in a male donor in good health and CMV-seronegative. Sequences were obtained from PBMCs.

The CDR3 DNA follows: TGTGCCAGCAGCTTGTTTAGCGGGGGGGCCGCCGATACGCAGTATTTT. It translates to CASSLFSGGAADTQYF. The chain combines TRBV7-6 with TRBJ2-3; 11 nucleotides agree with TRBD2. After removal of 3 bases from V and 6 bases from J, the junction contained 8 bases not matched to a gene. CDR1 SGHVS and CDR2 FNYEAQ come from the germline V gene. The length of the CDR3 is 16 residues.